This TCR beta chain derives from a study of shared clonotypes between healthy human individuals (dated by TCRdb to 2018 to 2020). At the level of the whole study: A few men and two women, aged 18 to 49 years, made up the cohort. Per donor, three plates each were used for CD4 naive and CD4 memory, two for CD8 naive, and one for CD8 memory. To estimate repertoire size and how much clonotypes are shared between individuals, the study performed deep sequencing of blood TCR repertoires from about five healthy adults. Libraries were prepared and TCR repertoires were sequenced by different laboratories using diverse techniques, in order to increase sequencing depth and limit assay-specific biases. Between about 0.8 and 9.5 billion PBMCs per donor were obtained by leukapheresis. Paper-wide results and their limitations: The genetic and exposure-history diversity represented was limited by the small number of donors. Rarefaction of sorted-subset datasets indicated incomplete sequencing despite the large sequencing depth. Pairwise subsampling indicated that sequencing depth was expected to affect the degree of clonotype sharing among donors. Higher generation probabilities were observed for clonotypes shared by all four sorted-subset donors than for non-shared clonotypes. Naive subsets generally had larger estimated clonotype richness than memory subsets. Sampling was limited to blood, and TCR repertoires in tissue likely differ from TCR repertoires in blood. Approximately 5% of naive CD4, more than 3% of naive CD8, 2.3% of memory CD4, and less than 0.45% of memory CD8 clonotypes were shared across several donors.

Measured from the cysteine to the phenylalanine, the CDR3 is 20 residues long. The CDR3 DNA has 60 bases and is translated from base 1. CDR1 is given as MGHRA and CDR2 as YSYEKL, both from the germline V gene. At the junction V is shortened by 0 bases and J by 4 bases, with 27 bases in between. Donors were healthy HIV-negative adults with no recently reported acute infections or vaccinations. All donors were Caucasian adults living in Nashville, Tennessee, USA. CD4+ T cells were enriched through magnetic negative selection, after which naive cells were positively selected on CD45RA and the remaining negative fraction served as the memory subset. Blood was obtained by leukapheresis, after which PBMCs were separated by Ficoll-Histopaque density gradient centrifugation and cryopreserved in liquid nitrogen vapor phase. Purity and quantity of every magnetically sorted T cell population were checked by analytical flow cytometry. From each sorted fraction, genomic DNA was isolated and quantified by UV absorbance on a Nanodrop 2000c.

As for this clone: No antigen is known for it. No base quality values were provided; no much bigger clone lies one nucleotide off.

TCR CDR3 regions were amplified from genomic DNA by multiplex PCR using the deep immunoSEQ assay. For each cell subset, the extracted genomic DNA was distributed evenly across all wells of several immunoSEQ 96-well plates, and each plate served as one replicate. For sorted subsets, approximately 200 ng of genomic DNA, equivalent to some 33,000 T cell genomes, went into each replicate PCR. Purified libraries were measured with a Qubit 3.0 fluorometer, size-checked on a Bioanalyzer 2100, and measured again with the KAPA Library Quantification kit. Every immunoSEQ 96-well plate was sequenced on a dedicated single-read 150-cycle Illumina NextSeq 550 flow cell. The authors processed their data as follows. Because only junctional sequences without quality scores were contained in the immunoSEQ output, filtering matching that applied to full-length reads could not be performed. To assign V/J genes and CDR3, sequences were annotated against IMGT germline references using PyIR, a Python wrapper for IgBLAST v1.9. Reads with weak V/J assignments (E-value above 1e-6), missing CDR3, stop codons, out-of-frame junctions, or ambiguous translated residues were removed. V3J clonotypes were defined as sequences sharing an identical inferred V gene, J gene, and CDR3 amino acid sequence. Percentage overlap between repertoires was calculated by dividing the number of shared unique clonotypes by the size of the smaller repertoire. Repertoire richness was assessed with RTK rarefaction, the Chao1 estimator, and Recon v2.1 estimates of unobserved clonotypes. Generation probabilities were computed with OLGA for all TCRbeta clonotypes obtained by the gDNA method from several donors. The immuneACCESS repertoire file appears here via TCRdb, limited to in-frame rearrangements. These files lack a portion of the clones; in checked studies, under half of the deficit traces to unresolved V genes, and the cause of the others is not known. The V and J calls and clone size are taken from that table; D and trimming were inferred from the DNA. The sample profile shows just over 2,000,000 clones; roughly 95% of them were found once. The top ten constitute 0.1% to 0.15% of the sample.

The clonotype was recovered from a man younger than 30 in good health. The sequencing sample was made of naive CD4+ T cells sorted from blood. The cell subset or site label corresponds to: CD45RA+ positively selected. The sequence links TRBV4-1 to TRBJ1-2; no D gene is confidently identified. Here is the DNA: TGCGCCAGCAGCCAAGATATCGCGGCTGTTCCAGTTTCCAACCTCTATGGCTACACCTTC. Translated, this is CASSQDIAAVPVSNLYGYTF.